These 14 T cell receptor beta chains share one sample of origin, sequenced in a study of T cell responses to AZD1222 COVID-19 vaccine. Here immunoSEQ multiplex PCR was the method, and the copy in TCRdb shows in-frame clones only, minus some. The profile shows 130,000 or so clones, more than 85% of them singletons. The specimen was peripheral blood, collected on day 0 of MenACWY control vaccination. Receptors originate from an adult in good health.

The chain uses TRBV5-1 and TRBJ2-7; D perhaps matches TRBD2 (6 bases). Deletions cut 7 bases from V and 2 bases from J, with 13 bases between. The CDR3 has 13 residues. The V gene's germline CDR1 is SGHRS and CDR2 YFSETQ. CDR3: CASAAGRTYEQYF. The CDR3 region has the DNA TGCGCCAGCGCGGCAGGGAGGACCTACGAGCAGTACTTC.

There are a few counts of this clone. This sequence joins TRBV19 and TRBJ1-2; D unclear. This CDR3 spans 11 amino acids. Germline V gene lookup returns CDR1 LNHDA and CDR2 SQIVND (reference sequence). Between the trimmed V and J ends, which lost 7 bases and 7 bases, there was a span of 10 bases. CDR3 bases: TGTGCCAGTACGGGAGGAGGTGGCTACACCTTC. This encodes CASTGGGGYTF.

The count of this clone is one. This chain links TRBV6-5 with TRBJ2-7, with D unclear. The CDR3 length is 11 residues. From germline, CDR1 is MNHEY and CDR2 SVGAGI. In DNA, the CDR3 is TGTGTTGCAGGCCAGACCTACGAGCAGTACTTC. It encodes CVAGQTYEQYF.

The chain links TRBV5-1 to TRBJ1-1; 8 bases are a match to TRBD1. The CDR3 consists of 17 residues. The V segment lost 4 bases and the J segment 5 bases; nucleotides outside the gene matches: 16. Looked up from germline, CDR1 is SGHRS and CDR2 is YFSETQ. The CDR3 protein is CASSVVGQGGRGTEAFF. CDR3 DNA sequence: TGCGCCAGCAGCGTGGTAGGACAGGGCGGCCGTGGGACTGAAGCTTTCTTT.

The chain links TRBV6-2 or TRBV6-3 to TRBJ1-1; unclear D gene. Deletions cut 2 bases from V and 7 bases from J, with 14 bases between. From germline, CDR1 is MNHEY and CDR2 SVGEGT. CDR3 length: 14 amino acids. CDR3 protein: CASSYRTEFGEAFF. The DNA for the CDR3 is TGTGCCAGCAGTTACCGGACCGAGTTTGGTGAAGCTTTCTTT.

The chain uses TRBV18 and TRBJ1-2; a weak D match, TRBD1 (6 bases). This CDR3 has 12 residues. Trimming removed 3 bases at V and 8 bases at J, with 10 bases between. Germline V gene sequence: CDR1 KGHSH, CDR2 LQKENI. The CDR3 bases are TGTGCCAGCTCACCCCCCACAGGGGGCTACACCTTC. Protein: CASSPPTGGYTF.

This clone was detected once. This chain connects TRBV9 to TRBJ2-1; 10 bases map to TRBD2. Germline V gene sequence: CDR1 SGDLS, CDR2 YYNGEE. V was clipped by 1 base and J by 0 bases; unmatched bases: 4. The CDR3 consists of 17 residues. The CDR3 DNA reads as TGTGCCAGCAGCGTAAGGTCTAGCGGGGGCTCCTACAATGAGCAGTTCTTC. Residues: CASSVRSSGGSYNEQFF.

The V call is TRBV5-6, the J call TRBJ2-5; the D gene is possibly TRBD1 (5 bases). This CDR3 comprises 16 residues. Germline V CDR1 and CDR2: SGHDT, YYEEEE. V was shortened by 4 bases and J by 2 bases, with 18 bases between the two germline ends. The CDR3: CASSRRIGANQETQYF. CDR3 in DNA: TGTGCCAGCAGCCGTAGGATAGGGGCTAATCAAGAGACCCAGTACTTC.

The CDR3 nucleotides read TGCGCCAGCAGCTTGGCCGGACAGGGGGCAGGCGAGACCCAGTACTTC. Its translation is CASSLAGQGAGETQYF. The V call is TRBV5-1, the J call TRBJ2-5; 11 nucleotides line up with TRBD1. J was trimmed by 5 bases and V by 0 bases; bases with no gene match: 6. Germline V gives CDR1 SGHRS, CDR2 YFSETQ. The CDR3 spans 16 residues.

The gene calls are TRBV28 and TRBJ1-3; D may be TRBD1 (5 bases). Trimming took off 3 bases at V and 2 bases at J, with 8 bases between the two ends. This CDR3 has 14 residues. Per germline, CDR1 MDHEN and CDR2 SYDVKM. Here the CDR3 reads CASSFGGAGNTIYF. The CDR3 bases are TGTGCCAGCAGTTTTGGGGGGGCTGGAAACACCATATATTTT.

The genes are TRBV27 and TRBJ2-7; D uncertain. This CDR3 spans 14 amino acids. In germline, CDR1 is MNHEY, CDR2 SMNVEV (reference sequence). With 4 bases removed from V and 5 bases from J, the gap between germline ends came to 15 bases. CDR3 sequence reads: CASSSSPRNDEQYF. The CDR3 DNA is TGTGCCAGCAGTTCGTCCCCCCGAAATGACGAGCAGTACTTC.

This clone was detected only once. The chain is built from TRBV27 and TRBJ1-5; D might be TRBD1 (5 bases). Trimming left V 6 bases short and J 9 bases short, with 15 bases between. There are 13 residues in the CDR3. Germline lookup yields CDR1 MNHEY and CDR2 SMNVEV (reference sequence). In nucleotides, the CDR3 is TGTGCCAGCAGCCCGTGGCAGGGCGGGCCCCAGCATTTT. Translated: CASSPWQGGPQHF.

DNA of the CDR3: TGTGCCAGCAGCCCGACAGGGATTTCGACAGATACGCAGTATTTT. This translates into CASSPTGISTDTQYF. The chain uses TRBV7-9 and TRBJ2-3, with 7 bases matching TRBD1. V was pared by 5 bases and J by 3 bases, with 8 bases of the junction left unmatched. The CDR3 consists of 15 residues. Per the germline V gene, CDR1 is SEHNR and CDR2 is FQNEAQ (reference sequence).

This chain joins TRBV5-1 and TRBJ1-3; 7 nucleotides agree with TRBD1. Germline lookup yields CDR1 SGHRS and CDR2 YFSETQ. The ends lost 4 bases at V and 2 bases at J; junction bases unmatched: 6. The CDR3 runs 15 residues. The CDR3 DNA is TGCGCCAGCAGCCACGGGACAGCCGCTGGAAACACCATATATTTT. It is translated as CASSHGTAAGNTIYF. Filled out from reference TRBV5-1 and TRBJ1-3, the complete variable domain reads KAGVTQTPRYLIKTRGQQVTLSCSPISGHRSVSWYQQTPGQGLQFLFEYFSETQRNKGNFPGRFSGRQFSNSRSEMNVSTLELGDSALYLCASSHGTAAGNTIYFGEGSWLTVV.